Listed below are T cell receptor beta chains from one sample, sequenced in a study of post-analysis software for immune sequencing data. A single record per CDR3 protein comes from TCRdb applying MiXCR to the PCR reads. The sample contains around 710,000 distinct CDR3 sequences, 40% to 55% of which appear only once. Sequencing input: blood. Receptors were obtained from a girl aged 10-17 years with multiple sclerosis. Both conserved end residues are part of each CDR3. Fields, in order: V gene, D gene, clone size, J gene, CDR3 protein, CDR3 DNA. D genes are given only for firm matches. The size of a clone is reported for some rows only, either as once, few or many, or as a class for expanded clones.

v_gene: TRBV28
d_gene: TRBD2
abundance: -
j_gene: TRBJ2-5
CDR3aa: CASSPRTSRETQYF
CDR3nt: TGTGCCAGCAGTCCCCGGACTAGCCGGGAGACCCAGTACTTC

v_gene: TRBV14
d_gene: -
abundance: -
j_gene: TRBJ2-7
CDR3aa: CASSQDRGRTYEQYF
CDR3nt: TGTGCCAGCAGCCAAGATCGTGGCAGAACCTACGAGCAGTACTTC

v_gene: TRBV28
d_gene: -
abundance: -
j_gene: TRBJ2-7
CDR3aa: CASSLISGNEQYF
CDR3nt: TGTGCCAGCAGTTTAATTTCAGGGAACGAGCAGTACTTC

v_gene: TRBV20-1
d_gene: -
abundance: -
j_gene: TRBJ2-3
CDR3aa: CSARDLTGSTDTQYF
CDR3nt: TGCAGTGCTAGAGATCTCACCGGGTCCACAGATACGCAGTATTTT

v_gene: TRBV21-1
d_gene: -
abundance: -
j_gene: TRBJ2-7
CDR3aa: CASSYRAHEQYF
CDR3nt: TGTGCCAGCAGCTACAGGGCCCACGAGCAGTACTTC

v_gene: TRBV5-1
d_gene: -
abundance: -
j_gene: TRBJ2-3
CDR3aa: CASSRLSTDTQYF
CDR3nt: TGTGCCAGCAGCAGACTCAGCACAGATACGCAGTATTTT

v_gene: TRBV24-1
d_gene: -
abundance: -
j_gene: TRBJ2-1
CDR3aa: CATSDFQGKAYNEQFF
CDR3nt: TGTGCCACCAGTGATTTTCAGGGAAAAGCCTACAATGAGCAGTTCTTC

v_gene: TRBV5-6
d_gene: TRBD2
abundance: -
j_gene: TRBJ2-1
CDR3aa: CASSLLALEQFF
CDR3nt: TGTGCCAGCAGCTTACTAGCGCTTGAGCAGTTCTTC

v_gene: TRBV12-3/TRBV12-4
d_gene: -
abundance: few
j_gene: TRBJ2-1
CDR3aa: CASRLGGLGSTGYEQFF
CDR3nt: TGTGCCAGCAGACTCGGGGGGCTCGGGAGCACCGGGTATGAGCAGTTCTTC

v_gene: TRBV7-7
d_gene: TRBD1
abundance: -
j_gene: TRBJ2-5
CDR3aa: CASSSRTGHSAQYF
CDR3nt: TGTGCTAGCAGCTCGAGGACAGGTCATTCGGCCCAGTACTTC

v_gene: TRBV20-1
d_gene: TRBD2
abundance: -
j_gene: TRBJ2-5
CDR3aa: CSARQVAGGPRETQYF
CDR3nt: TGCAGTGCTAGACAGGTGGCGGGAGGGCCCAGGGAGACCCAGTACTTC

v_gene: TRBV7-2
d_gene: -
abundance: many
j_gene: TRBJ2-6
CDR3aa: CASSPRSGANVLTF
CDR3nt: TGTGCCAGCAGCCCGCGCTCTGGGGCCAACGTCCTGACTTTC

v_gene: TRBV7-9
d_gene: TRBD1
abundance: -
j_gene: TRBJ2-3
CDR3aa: CASTQGDPAQYF
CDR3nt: TGTGCCAGCACCCAGGGGGACCCCGCGCAGTATTTT

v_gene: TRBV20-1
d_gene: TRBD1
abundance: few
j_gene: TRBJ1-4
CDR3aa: CSASQSGQGSDLGEKLFF
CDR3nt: TGCAGTGCTAGTCAATCGGGACAGGGGAGCGATCTTGGTGAAAAACTGTTTTTT

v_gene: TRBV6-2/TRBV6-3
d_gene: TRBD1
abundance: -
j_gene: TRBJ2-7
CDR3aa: CASSYRTGDGYEQYF
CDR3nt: TGTGCCAGCAGTTACCGGACAGGGGACGGGTACGAGCAGTACTTC

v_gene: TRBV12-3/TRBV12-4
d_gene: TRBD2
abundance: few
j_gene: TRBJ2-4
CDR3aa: CASRGTSGEREYF
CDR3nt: TGTGCCAGCAGGGGGACTAGCGGAGAGAGGGAGTACTTC

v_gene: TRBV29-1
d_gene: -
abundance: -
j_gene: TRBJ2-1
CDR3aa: CSGDGSSYDEQFF
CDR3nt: TGCTCTGGGGACGGAAGCTCCTACGATGAGCAGTTCTTC

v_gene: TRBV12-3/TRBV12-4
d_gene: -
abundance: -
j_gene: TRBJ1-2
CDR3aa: CASSIRARYGYTF
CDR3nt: TGTGCCAGCAGCATCCGGGCGCGATATGGCTACACCTTC

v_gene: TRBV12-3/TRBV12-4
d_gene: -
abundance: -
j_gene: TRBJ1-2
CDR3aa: CASSFEGQGRNGYTF
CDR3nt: TGTGCCAGCAGTTTTGAAGGACAAGGAAGAAATGGCTACACCTTC

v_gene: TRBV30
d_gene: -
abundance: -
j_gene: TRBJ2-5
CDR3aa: CAWSVDTKETQYF
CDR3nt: TGTGCCTGGAGCGTCGACACTAAAGAGACCCAGTACTTC

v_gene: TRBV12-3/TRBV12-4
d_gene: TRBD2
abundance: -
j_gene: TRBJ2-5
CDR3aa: CASSLGSGGNQETQYF
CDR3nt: TGTGCCAGCAGTTTAGGTAGCGGGGGCAACCAAGAGACCCAGTACTTC

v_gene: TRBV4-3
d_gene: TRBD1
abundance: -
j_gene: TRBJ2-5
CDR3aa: CASSQDGTGPQETQYF
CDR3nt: TGCGCCAGCAGCCAAGATGGGACAGGACCCCAAGAGACCCAGTACTTC

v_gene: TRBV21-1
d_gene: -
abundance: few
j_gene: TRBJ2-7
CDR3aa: CASLEGTVPYEQYF
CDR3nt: TGTGCCAGCCTCGAGGGGACGGTTCCCTACGAGCAGTACTTC

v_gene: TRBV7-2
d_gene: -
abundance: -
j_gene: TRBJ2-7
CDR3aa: CASSLLQTEQYF
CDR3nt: TGTGCCAGCAGCTTACTGCAAACCGAGCAGTACTTC

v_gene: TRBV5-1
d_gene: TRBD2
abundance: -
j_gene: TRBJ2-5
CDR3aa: CASSLTSGEQETQYF
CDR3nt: TGCGCCAGCAGCTTGACTAGCGGGGAACAAGAGACCCAGTACTTC

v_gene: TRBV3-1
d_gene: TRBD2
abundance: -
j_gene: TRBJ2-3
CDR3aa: CASSLPTGTSADTQYF
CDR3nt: TGTGCCAGCAGCCTCCCAACCGGGACTAGCGCAGATACGCAGTATTTT

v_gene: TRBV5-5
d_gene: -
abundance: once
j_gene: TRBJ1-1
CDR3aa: CASSFHGLEAFF
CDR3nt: TGTGCCAGCAGCTTCCACGGCCTTGAAGCTTTCTTT

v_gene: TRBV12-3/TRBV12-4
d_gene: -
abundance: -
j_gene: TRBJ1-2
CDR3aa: CASSSYNTGPYGYTF
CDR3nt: TGTGCCAGCAGTTCATATAACACAGGGCCCTATGGCTACACCTTC

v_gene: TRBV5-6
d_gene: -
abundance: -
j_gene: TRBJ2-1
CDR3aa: CASRGLSGGRQFF
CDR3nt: TGTGCCAGCCGAGGACTATCCGGCGGAAGGCAGTTCTTC

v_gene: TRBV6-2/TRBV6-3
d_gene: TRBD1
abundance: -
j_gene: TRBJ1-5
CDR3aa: CASSYSRGRFDQPQHF
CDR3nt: TGTGCCAGCAGTTACTCTAGGGGGCGTTTCGATCAGCCCCAGCATTTT

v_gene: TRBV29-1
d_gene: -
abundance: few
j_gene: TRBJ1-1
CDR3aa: CSVEERGEAFF
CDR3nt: TGCAGCGTTGAGGAAAGGGGTGAAGCTTTCTTT

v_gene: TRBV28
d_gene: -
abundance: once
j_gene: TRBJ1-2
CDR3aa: CASSLGTPWGYTF
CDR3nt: TGTGCCAGCAGTTTGGGTACGCCTTGGGGCTACACCTTC

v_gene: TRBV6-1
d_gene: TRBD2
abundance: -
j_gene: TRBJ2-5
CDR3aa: CASSESASGRLQETQYF
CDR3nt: TGTGCCAGCAGTGAAAGTGCTAGCGGGAGGCTGCAAGAGACCCAGTACTTC

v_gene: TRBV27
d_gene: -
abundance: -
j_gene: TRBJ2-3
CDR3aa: CASSNPGVDTQYF
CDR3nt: TGTGCCAGCAGTAATCCCGGGGTAGATACGCAGTATTTT

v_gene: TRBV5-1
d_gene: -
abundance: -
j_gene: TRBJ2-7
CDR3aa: CASSRDRLGQYF
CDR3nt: TGCGCCAGCAGCAGGGACCGCTTGGGGCAGTACTTC

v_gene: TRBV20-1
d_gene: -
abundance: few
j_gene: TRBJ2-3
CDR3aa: CSARGSGSDTQYF
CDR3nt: TGCAGTGCTAGAGGTAGCGGATCAGATACGCAGTATTTT

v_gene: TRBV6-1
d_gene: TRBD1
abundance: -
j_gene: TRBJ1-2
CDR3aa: CASSGEEQGARGYTF
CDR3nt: TGTGCCAGCAGTGGAGAGGAACAGGGGGCGCGTGGCTACACCTTC

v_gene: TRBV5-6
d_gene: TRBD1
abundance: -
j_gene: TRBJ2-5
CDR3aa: CASSGSGQGKETQYF
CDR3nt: TGTGCCAGCAGCGGGAGCGGACAGGGAAAAGAGACCCAGTACTTC

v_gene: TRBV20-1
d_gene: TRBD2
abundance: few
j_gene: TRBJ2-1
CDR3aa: CSARVERGRYEQFF
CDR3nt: TGCAGTGCTAGAGTCGAGCGGGGCCGATATGAGCAGTTCTTC

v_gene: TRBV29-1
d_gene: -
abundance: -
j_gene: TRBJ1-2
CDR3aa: CSVETRLDGYTF
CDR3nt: TGCAGCGTTGAGACCAGGTTGGATGGCTACACCTTC

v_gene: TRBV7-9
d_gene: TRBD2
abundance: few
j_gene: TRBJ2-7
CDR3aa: CASSLVPSGPPYEQYF
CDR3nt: TGTGCCAGCAGCTTAGTTCCTAGCGGGCCGCCCTACGAGCAGTACTTC

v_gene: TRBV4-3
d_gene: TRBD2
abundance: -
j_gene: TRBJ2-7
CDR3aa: CASSQEWSSGNPTYEQYF
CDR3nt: TGCGCCAGCAGCCAAGAATGGTCTAGCGGGAACCCAACCTACGAGCAGTACTTC

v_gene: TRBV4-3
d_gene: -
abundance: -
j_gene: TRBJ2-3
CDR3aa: CASSQDLWQGISDTQYF
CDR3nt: TGCGCCAGCAGCCAAGATCTATGGCAGGGAATCTCAGATACGCAGTATTTT

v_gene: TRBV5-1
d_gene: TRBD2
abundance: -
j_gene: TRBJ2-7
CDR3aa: CASSLGLAGGAHEQYF
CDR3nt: TGCGCCAGCAGCCTCGGACTAGCGGGAGGGGCCCACGAGCAGTACTTC

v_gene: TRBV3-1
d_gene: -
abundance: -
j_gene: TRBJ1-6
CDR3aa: CASSQVQLYNSPLHF
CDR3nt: TGTGCCAGCAGCCAAGTACAGCTGTATAATTCACCCCTCCACTTT